This T cell receptor beta chain was documented in a study of cytomegalovirus exposure and HLA in healthy donors. Notes on the study in general: A few V segments could not be told apart, such as TRBV6-2 and TRBV6-3, and were left out. Roughly uniform depth of sequencing across donors was assumed in presence/absence analyses. Reports credit the classifier with highly specific, highly sensitive diagnosis of cytomegalovirus status. Later analysis revealed greater clonal expansion in HLA-associated TCR beta chains than in equally common others.

Details on this clone: Its target is not known.

The PCR ran on 60 Vbeta and 13 Jbeta primers. TCRdb keeps only in-frame clones here, not all; method: immunoSEQ multiplex PCR. In the table there are around 100,000 clones, less than 80% of which are singletons. Germline CDR1 reads SGHRS; CDR2 reads YFSETQ. The CDR3 spans 16 residues. J gave up 4 bases and V 0 bases, and 9 bases lay outside the gene matches. The rearrangement links TRBV5-1 to TRBJ2-5; 7 positions agree with TRBD1. Source material: PBMCs. This TCR was recovered from a woman between 40 and 50 years old in good health and CMV-seronegative. DNA of the CDR3: TGCGCCAGCAGCTTGGCGATAGGGGGCGCAACAGAGACCCAGTACTTC. Translated: CASSLAIGGATETQYF. The full variable domain, in which reference TRBV5-1 and TRBJ2-5 provide the parts outside the CDR3, is KAGVTQTPRYLIKTRGQQVTLSCSPISGHRSVSWYQQTPGQGLQFLFEYFSETQRNKGNFPGRFSGRQFSNSRSEMNVSTLELGDSALYLCASSLAIGGATETQYFGPGTRLLVL.